This T cell receptor beta chain came from a study of human T cells and chemical hapten exposure. The CDR3 is 15 amino acids. CDR1 and CDR2 (germline): MNHEY, SMNVEV (reference sequence). Germline trimming cut 5 bases from V and 4 bases from J; bases unmatched to any gene: 9. This clonotype was detected only a few times. In TCRdb, the RACE reads were re-called with MiXCR into one record per CDR3 protein. Of some 300,000 distinct CDR3 sequences listed, 5% to 6.5% are singletons. The time point denotes: pre-sensitization, week 0. The treatment is: therapeutic diphenylcyclopropenone sensitization with weekly scalp DPC. Ahead of applying each patch test, blood was sampled.

J is TRBJ2-7 and V is TRBV27; 9 bases are shared with TRBD1. This sequence was found in a woman under 30 with alopecia areata. Some clones in this sample may be carry-over from other donors' samples. Sequenced material: whole blood, taken in connection with sensitization to the hapten diphenylcyclopropenone (DPC). The CDR3 DNA reads as TGTGCCAGCAGTATCCTCTCGGACAGGGGATACGAGCAGTACTTC. This encodes CASSILSDRGYEQYF.